The 5 T cell receptor beta chains listed next were all sequenced from one sample in a study of blood T cell repertoires in COVID-19. Produced via immunoSEQ multiplex PCR; TCRdb's table is partial and in-frame only. The sample holds around 300,000 clones, nearly 90% seen once. Source material: PBMCs or T cells enriched from blood (not recorded which). These receptors were collected from a woman younger than 35 with acute COVID-19.

The chain employs TRBV9 and TRBJ2-3; weak D call: TRBD1 (5 bases). The germline V and J ends were trimmed by 0 bases and 4 bases, with 9 bases remaining between them. Per the germline V gene, CDR1 is SGDLS and CDR2 is YYNGEE. There are 14 residues in the CDR3. The CDR3 loop is CASSVERGPDTQYF. DNA of the CDR3: TGTGCCAGCAGCGTAGAAAGGGGCCCAGATACGCAGTATTTT.

This clone has more than one count but fewer than ten. The chain carries TRBV9 and TRBJ1-3; 7 bases are shared with TRBD1. The germline CDR1 and CDR2 sequences are SGDLS and YYNGEE. There are 16 residues in the CDR3. With V trimmed by 4 bases and J by 0 bases, 7 bases remained unmatched. CDR3 nucleotide sequence: TGTGCCAGCAGCCTCCGGGACAGCGTCTCTGGAAACACCATATATTTT. Protein: CASSLRDSVSGNTIYF. Supplemented by reference TRBV9 and TRBJ1-3, the full variable domain reads DSGVTQTPKHLITATGQRVTLRCSPRSGDLSVYWYQQSLDQGLQFLIQYYNGEERAKGNILERFSAQQFPDLHSELNLSSLELGDSALYFCASSLRDSVSGNTIYFGEGSWLTVV.

This chain's CDR3 is CASRSGTGNFSPLHF. The DNA for the CDR3 is TGTGCCAGCAGGTCCGGGACAGGGAATTTTTCACCCCTCCACTTT. The V and J genes are TRBV28 and TRBJ1-6, with TRBD1 identical over 9 bases. Germline loops: CDR1 MDHEN, CDR2 SYDVKM. This CDR3 has 15 amino acids. Trimming cost V 6 bases and J 9 bases; bases outside gene matches: 9.

This chain joins TRBV7-9 and TRBJ1-2; the D gene is possibly TRBD1 (5 bases). The CDR3 is 14 amino acids. V was pared by 5 bases and J by 4 bases, with 14 bases between. Germline CDR1 and CDR2: SEHNR and FQNEAQ (reference sequence). The CDR3 coding sequence is TGTGCCAGCAGCCCGGCAGGGTTTGGCTATGGCTACACCTTC. This translates into CASSPAGFGYGYTF.

The rearrangement joins TRBV27 to TRBJ2-7, with TRBD1 matching over 7 bases. V shed 0 bases, J shed 3 bases, and the junction held 5 bases outside the gene matches. The CDR3 sequence is 15 residues long. In germline, CDR1 is MNHEY, CDR2 SMNVEV (reference sequence). DNA of the CDR3: TGTGCCAGCAGTTTATCTGGGACAGCAAACTACGAGCAGTACTTC. It codes for CASSLSGTANYEQYF.